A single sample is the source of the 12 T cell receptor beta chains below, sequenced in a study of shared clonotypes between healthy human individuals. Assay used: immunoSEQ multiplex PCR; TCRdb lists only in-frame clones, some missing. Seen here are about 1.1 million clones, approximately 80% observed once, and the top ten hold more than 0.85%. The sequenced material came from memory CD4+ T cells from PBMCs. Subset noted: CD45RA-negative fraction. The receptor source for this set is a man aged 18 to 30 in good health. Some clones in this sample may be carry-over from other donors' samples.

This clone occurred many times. CDR3: CASSQVGGYEQYF. CDR3 in DNA: TGCGCCAGCAGCCAAGTAGGTGGCTACGAGCAGTACTTC. This sequence joins TRBV4-1 and TRBJ2-5; no reliable D call. Matching the DNA end better, TRBJ2-7 makes the J call doubtful. The CDR3 is 13 amino acids. Germline-derived CDR1 and CDR2 are MGHRA and YSYEKL.

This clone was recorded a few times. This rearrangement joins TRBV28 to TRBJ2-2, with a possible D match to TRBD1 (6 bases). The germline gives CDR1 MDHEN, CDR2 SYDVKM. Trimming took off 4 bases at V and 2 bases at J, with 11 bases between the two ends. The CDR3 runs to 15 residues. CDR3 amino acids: CASSSRGLNTGELFF. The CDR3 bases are TGTGCCAGCAGTTCCAGGGGTCTAAACACCGGGGAGCTGTTTTTT.

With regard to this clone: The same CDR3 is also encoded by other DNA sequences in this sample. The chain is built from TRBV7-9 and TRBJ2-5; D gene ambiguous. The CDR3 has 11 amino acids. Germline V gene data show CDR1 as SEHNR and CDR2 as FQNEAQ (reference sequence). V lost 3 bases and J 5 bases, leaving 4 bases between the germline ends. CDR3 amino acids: CASSLLETQYF. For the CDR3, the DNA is TGTGCCAGCAGCTTGTTGGAGACCCAGTACTTC.

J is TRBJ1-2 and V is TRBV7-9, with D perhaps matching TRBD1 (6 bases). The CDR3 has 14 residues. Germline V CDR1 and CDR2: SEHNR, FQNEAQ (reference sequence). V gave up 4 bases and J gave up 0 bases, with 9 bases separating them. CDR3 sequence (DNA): TGTGCCAGCAGCTCAGGGGAGTCTAACTATGGCTACACCTTC. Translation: CASSSGESNYGYTF.

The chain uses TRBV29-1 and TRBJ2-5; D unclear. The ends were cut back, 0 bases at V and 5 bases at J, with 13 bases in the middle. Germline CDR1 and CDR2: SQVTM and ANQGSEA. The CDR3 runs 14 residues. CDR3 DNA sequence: TGCAGCGTTGAAGAGAATAGGGTTCGGGAGACCCAGTACTTC. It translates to CSVEENRVRETQYF.

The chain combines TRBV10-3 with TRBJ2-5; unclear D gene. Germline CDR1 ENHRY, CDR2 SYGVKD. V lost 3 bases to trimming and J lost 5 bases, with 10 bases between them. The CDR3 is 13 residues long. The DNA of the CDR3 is TGTGCCATCAGTGAATCCGGTGTGGAGACCCAGTACTTC. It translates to CAISESGVETQYF.

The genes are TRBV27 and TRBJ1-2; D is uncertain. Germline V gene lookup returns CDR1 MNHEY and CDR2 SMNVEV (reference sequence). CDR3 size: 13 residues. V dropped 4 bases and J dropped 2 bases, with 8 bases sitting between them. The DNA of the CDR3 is TGTGCCAGCAGTTCAGAAGAAAACTATGGCTACACCTTC. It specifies CASSSEENYGYTF.

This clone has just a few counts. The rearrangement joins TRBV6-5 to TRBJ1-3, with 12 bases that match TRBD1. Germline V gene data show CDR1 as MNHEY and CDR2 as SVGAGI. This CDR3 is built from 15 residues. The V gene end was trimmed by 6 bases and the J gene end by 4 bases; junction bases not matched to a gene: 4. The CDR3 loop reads CASRSGTGGGNTIYF. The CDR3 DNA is TGTGCCAGCAGATCCGGGACAGGGGGCGGAAACACCATATATTTT.

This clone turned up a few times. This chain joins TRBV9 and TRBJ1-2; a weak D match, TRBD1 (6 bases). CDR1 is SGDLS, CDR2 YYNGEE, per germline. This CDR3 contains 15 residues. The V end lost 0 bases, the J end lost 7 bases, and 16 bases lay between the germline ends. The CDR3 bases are TGTGCCAGCAGCGTAGACCCAGGGGAGGTGGGTGGCTACACCTTC. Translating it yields CASSVDPGEVGGYTF.

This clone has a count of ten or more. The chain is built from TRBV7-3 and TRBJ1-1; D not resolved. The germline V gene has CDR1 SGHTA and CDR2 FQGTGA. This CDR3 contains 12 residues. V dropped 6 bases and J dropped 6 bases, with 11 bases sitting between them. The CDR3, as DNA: TGTGCCAGCAGGGGTAGGTCGGCTGAAGCTTTCTTT. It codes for CASRGRSAEAFF.

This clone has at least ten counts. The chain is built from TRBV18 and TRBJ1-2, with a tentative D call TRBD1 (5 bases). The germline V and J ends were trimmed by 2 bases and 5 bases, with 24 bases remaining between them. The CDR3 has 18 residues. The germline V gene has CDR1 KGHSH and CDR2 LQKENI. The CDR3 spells CASSPGLEGLGPSYGYTF. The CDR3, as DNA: TGTGCCAGCTCACCAGGTCTCGAAGGTTTGGGACCCTCATATGGCTACACCTTC.

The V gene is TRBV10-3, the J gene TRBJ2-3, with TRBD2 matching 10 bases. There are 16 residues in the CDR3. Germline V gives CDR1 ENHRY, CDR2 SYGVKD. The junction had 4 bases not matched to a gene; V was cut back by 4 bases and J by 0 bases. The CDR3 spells CAISGLAGTSTDTQYF. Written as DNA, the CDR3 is TGTGCCATCAGTGGACTAGCGGGCACTAGCACAGATACGCAGTATTTT.